This T cell receptor beta chain emerged from a study of T cell responses to AZD1222 COVID-19 vaccine. Points from the study as a whole: Vaccination with two AZD1222 doses was followed by a rise in Spike-specific TCR breadth and depth. Females made up more of the donors, who were largely white British, and clonal diversity may have come out too low. It was only after the peak T cell response that any repertoires were sampled. As reported, nearly half of all spike-specific TCRs target variant regions that are unmutated.

Points on this clone: The antigen is unknown.

The length of the CDR3 is 15 residues. V was pared by 5 bases and J by 6 bases, with 7 bases of the junction left unmatched. Per germline, CDR1 WNHNN and CDR2 SYGVQD (reference sequence). The data were produced by immunoSEQ multiplex PCR, yet TCRdb's version contains in-frame clones alone and is incomplete. Of roughly 150,000 clones listed, roughly 87% are singletons. The clonotype originates from an adult who received the AZD1222 COVID-19 vaccine. The sequencing used peripheral blood, collected 28 days after the second AZD1222 dose. This sequence joins TRBV10-1 and TRBJ1-2; TRBD1 matches at 12 bases. The CDR3 DNA is TGCGCCAGCAGTCCCGGGACAGGGGGCCGACATGGCTACACCTTC. It translates to CASSPGTGGRHGYTF.